A selection of T cell receptor beta chains follows, all from one sample in a study of blood T cell repertoires in COVID-19. Data came from immunoSEQ multiplex PCR; TCRdb stores just in-frame clones and leaves some out. The sample contains 300,000 to 450,000 clones, around 84% of which appear only once. The sequenced material came from peripheral blood. The receptors come from a woman aged 18 to 35 with acute or convalescent COVID-19. Each CDR3 is given without its conserved first and last residue.

j_call v_call cdr3_aa
TRBJ1-2 TRBV11-2 ASSPGGQGSGYT
TRBJ1-1 TRBV5-1 ASSLGTGNTEAF
TRBJ1-5 TRBV20-1 SASTGGNQPQH
TRBJ2-6 TRBV14 ASSQVDSSGANVLT
TRBJ1-2 TRBV12-3/TRBV12-4 ASSSPDRDGYT
TRBJ1-1 TRBV19 ASSMADTEAF
TRBJ1-2 TRBV6-5 ASSYGTEFGYT
TRBJ1-1 TRBV30 AWKAGLGSTEAF
TRBJ2-4 TRBV7-9 ASSALGGARNIQY
TRBJ2-7 TRBV30 AWSGGRASGSEQY
TRBJ1-3 TRBV7-9 ASSLRGTRRNTIY
TRBJ1-2 TRBV5-8 ASSLDPPRYGYT
TRBJ2-3 TRBV5-1 ASSFRFDTQY
TRBJ2-5 TRBV9 ASSVDQGSGETQY
TRBJ2-1 TRBV29-1 SAQSNRGRIYNEQF
TRBJ1-5 TRBV9 ASSAGTSPQPQH
TRBJ1-1 TRBV24-1 ATSDSSREAF
TRBJ1-2 TRBV16 ASSQYSESNYGYT
TRBJ2-4 TRBV3-1/TRBV3-2 ASSPIGVGTKNIQY
TRBJ2-7 TRBV11-2 ASSTTAGLYEQY
TRBJ2-1 TRBV2 ASSERTSGRSDEQF
TRBJ2-1 TRBV19 ASDQQGRQF
TRBJ1-1 TRBV6-6 ASSPRRTGSMNTEAF
TRBJ1-4 TRBV11-1 ASSPGQGYEKLF
TRBJ1-1 TRBV6-5 ASSYIQAEAF
TRBJ2-2 TRBV19 ASSILRQGPGELF
TRBJ1-1 TRBV5-6 ASSLYDRGYTEAF
TRBJ2-3 TRBV7-9 ASTGQGAITDTQY
TRBJ1-6 TRBV27 ASSFQIYNSPLH
TRBJ1-4 TRBV18 ASSPGTGNEKLF
TRBJ2-1 TRBV9 ASSGGGQGEQF
TRBJ1-1 TRBV5-1 ASSLEALNTEAF
TRBJ1-1 TRBV5-4 ASSLDGGTEAF
TRBJ2-3 TRBV28 ASTQPGRERADTQY
TRBJ1-1 TRBV6-6 ASGLDRANTEAF
TRBJ2-7 TRBV5-5 ASSTLSANEQY
TRBJ1-2 TRBV19 ASSLGASWYT
TRBJ1-4 TRBV6-2/TRBV6-3 ASSYSRGLNEKLF
TRBJ1-1 TRBV2 ASSEEGTGNTEAF
TRBJ2-1 TRBV21-1 ASSKGRTSGRSHSSYNEQF